This TCR beta chain was identified during a study of T-cell memory formation after mild COVID-19. Whole-study findings and limits: Second-wave clones reaching peak frequency on day 37 lacked confirmed SARS-CoV-2 specificity. CD4+ contracting clones were mainly CM and EM; CD8+ ones, EMRA.

TCRdb redid the calling of the 5' RACE reads with MiXCR, one entry per CDR3 protein. The sample yields almost 250,000 distinct CDR3 sequences, roughly 14% seen once. Germline V gives CDR1 SGHTA, CDR2 FQGTGA. V was trimmed by 6 bases and J by 1 base, leaving 17 bases between them. The CDR3 has 16 residues. As concerns this clonotype: Its antigen is unknown.

The chain has TRBV7-3 and TRBJ2-3; D is possibly TRBD2 (6 bases). Sequencing was carried out using PBMCs or a T cell subset sorted from them (not recorded which). The receptor was isolated from an adult woman who had mild COVID-19 (a few samples of this study predate the infection). Cell type and time point are not known. DNA for the CDR3: TGTGCCAGCAGTCGTACTAGCAACCCCGGCACAGATACGCAGTATTTT. Amino acids: CASSRTSNPGTDTQYF.